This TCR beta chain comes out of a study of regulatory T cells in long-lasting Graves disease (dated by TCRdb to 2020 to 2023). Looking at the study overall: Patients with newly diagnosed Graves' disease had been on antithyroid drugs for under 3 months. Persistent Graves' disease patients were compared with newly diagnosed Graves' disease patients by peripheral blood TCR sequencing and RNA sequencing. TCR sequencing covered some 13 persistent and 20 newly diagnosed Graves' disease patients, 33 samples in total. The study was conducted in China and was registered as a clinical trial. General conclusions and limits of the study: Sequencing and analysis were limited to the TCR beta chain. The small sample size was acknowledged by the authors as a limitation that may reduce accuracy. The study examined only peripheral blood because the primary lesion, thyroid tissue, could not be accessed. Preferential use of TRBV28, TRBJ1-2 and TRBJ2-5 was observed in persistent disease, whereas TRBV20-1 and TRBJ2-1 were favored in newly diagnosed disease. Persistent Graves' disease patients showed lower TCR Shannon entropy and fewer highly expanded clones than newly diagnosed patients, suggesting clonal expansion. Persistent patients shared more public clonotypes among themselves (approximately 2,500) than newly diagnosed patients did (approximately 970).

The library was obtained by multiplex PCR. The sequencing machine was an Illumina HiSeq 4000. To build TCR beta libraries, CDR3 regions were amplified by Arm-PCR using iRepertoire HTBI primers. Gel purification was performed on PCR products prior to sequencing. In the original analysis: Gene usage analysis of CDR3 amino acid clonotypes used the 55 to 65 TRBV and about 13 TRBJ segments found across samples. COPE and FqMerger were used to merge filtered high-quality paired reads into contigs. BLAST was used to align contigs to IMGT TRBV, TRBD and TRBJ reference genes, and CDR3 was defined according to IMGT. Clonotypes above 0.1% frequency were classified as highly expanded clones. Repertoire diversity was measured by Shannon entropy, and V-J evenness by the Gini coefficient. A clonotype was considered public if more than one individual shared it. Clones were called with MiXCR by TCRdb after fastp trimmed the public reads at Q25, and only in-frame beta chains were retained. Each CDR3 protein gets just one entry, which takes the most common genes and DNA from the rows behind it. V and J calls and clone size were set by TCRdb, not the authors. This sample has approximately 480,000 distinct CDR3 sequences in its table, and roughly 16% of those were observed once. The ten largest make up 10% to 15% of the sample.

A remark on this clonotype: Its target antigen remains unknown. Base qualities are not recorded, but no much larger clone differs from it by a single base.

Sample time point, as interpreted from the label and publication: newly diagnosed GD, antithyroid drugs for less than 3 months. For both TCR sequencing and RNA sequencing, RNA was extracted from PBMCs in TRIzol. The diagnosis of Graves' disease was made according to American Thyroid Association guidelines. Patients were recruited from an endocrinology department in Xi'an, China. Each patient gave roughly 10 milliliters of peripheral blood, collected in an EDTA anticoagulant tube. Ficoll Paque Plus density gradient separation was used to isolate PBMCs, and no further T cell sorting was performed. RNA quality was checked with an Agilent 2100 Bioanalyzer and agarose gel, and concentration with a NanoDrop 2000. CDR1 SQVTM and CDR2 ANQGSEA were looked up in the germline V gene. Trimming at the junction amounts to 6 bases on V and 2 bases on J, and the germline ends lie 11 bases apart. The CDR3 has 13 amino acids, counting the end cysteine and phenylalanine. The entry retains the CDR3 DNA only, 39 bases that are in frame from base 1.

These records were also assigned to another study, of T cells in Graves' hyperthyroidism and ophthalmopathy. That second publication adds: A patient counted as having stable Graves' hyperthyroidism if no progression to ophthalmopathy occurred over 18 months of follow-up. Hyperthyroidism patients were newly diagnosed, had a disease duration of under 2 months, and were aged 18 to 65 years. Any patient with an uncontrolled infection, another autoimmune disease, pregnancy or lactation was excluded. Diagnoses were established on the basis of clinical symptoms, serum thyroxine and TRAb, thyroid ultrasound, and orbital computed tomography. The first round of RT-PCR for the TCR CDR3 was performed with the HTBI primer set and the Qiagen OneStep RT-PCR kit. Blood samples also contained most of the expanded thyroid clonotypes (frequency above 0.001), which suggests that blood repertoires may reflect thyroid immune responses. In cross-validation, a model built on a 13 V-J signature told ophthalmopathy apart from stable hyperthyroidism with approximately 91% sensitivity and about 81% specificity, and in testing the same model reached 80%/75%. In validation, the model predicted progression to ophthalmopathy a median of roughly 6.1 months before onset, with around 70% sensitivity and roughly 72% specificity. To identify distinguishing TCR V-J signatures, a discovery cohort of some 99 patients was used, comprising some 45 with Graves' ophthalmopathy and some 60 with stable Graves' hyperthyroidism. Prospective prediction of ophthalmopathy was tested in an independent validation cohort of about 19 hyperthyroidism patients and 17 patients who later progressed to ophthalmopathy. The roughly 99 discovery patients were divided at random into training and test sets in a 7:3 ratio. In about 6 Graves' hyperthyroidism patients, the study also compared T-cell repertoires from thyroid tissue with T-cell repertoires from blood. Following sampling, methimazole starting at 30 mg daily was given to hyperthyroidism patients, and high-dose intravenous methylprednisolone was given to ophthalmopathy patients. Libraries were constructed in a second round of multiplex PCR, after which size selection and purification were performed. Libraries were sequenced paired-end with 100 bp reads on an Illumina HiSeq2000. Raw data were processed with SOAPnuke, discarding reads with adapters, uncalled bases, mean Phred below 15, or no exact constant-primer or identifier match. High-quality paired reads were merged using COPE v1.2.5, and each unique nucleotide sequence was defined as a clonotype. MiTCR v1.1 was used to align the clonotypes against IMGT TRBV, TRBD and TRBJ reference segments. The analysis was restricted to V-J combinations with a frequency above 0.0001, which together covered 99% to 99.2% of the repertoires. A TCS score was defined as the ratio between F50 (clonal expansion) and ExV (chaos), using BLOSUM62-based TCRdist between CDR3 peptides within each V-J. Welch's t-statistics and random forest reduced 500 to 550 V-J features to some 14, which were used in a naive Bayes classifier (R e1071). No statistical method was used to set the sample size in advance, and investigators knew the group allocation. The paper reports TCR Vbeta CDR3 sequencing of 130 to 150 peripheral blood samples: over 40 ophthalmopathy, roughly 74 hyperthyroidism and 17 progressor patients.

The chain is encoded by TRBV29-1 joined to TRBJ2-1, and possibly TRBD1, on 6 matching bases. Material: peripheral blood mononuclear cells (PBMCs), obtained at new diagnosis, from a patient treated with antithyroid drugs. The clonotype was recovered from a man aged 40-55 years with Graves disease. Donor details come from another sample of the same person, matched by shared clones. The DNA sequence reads TGCAGCGTCCATAGGGACACCTACAATGAGCAGTTCTTC. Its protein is CSVHRDTYNEQFF.